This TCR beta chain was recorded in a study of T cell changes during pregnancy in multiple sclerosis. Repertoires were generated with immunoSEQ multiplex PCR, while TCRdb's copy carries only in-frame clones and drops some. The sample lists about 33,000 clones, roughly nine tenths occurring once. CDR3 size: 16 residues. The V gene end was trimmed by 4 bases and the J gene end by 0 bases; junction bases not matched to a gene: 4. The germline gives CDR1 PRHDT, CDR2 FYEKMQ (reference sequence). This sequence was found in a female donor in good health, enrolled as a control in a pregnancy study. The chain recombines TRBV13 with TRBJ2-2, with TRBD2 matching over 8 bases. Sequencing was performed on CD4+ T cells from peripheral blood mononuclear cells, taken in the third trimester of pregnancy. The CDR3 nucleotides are TGTGCCAGCAGCTCCCGACTAGCGACGAACACCGGGGAGCTGTTTTTT. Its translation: CASSSRLATNTGELFF.